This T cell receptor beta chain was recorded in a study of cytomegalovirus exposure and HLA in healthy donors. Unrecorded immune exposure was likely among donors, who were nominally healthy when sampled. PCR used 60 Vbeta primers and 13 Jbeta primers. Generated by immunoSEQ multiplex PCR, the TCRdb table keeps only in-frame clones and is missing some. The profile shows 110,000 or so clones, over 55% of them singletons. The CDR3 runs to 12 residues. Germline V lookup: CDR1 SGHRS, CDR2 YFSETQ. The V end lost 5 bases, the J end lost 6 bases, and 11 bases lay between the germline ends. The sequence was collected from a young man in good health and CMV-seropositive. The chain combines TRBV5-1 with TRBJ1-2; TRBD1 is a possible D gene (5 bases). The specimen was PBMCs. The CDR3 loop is CASSYSGNGYTF. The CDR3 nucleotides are TGCGCCAGCAGTTATTCAGGGAATGGCTACACCTTC.